Following are 18 T cell receptor beta chains from one sample sequenced in a study of cytomegalovirus exposure and HLA in healthy donors. Sequencing was performed with immunoSEQ multiplex PCR; in TCRdb, only in-frame clones are kept and a portion is missing. The data contain about 360,000 clones, approximately 90% of them singletons. Source material: PBMCs. Receptors were obtained from a woman aged 18-30 years in good health and CMV-seronegative.

The V gene is TRBV6-1, the J gene TRBJ1-1; the D gene is possibly TRBD1 (6 bases). V dropped 10 bases and J dropped 7 bases, with 22 bases sitting between them. The CDR3 has 14 residues. Germline assignment: CDR1 MNHNS and CDR2 SASEGT. CDR3 in amino acids: CAINPPRRQDEAFF. CDR3 coding DNA: TGTGCCATCAATCCCCCCCGCAGACAGGATGAAGCTTTCTTT.

This chain links TRBV28 with TRBJ2-3; no definite D call. This CDR3 has 14 residues. V gave up 3 bases and J gave up 1 base, with 8 bases separating them. Per the germline V gene, CDR1 is MDHEN and CDR2 is SYDVKM. The CDR3 region is CASSLYSRTDTQYF. The CDR3 nucleotides read TGTGCCAGCAGTTTGTATTCCCGCACAGATACGCAGTATTTT.

This clone has just a few counts. This rearrangement joins TRBV10-1 to TRBJ1-2; D is possibly TRBD1 (5 bases). CDR1 is WNHNN, CDR2 SYGVQD, per germline (reference sequence). The ends were cut back, 8 bases at V and 2 bases at J, with 9 bases in the middle. This CDR3 contains 12 residues. The CDR3 is CASSDTNYGYTF. In nucleotides, the CDR3 is TGCGCCAGCTCGGACACGAACTATGGCTACACCTTC.

J is TRBJ2-5 and V is TRBV2; the match to TRBD1 covers 9 bases. Germline V gene lookup returns CDR1 SNHLY and CDR2 FYNNEI. The V and J ends lost 8 bases and 1 base, in that order; junction bases with no gene match: 8. The CDR3 has 15 residues. CDR3 sequence: CASPRDRVRQETQYF. DNA of the CDR3: TGTGCCAGCCCCCGGGACAGGGTTCGCCAAGAGACCCAGTACTTC.

V usage is TRBV4-2 and J usage is TRBJ2-1; 7 positions match TRBD2. This CDR3 has 16 amino acids. With 0 bases clipped from V and 7 bases from J, the junction kept 9 bases outside the gene matches. The V gene's germline CDR1 is LGHNA and CDR2 YNFKEQ. The CDR3 DNA follows: TGTGCCAGCAGCCAAGAGGGGAGCGGGGCTGGGAATGAGCAGTTCTTC. Translating it yields CASSQEGSGAGNEQFF.

This clone has just one count. The junction and the germline gene differ at one end; a read error may be behind it. The chain combines TRBV29-1 with TRBJ2-2; the D is unclear. The CDR3 contains 10 residues. CDR1 is SQVTM and CDR2 is ANQGSEA in the germline V gene. The CDR3 loop is CSVYTEELFF. For the CDR3, the DNA is TGCAGCGTTTACACCGAGGAGCTGTTTTTT.

The V and J genes are TRBV7-9 and TRBJ1-1; tentatively, D is TRBD1 (6 bases). CDR3 length: 15 amino acids. The germline CDR1 and CDR2 sequences are SEHNR and FQNEAQ (reference sequence). Trimming left V 5 bases short and J 3 bases short, with 16 bases between. For the CDR3, the DNA is TGTGCCAGCAGCCCCCGCGGGGGGCGCGACACTGAAGCTTTCTTT. It yields the protein CASSPRGGRDTEAFF.

V usage is TRBV9 and J usage is TRBJ2-1; TRBD2 matches 8 bases. Germline V gene data show CDR1 as SGDLS and CDR2 as YYNGEE. V lost 4 bases to trimming and J lost 5 bases; unmatched junction nucleotides: 11. The CDR3 runs 16 residues. CDR3 amino acids: CASSTLLAGINNEQFF. CDR3 DNA sequence: TGTGCCAGCAGCACCCTCCTAGCGGGTATCAACAATGAGCAGTTCTTC.

The chain has TRBV19 and TRBJ1-2, with D possibly matching TRBD1 (5 bases). CDR1 and CDR2 from the germline V gene are LNHDA and SQIVND (reference sequence). Deletions cut 2 bases from V and 8 bases from J, with 12 bases between. The CDR3 length is 13 residues. CDR3 sequence (DNA): TGTGCCAGTAGTATACCCCAGGGAGGCGGCTACACCTTC. It specifies CASSIPQGGGYTF.

This chain joins TRBV5-4 and TRBJ2-5; 7 bases are a match to TRBD1. The ends lost 7 bases at V and 2 bases at J; junction bases unmatched: 5. The CDR3 runs to 13 residues. Germline CDR1 is SGHNT and CDR2 is YYREEE (reference sequence). CDR3 loop: CASARTGQETQYF. The CDR3 DNA reads as TGTGCCAGCGCTAGGACAGGACAAGAGACCCAGTACTTC.

The chain combines TRBV2 with TRBJ2-3, with D tentatively TRBD2 (6 bases). Trimming pared 5 bases from V and 0 bases from J, leaving 9 bases between. The CDR3 loop spans 14 amino acids. Germline assignment: CDR1 SNHLY and CDR2 FYNNEI. CDR3 residues: CASSRLDSTDTQYF. The CDR3 nucleotides read TGTGCCAGCAGTCGACTAGATAGCACAGATACGCAGTATTTT.

The rearrangement joins TRBV27 to TRBJ2-7, with 9 bases that match TRBD2. V shed 2 bases and J 3 bases; nucleotides not matched to a gene: 5. This CDR3 comprises 15 residues. Germline CDR1 is MNHEY and CDR2 is SMNVEV (reference sequence). The CDR3 is CASSLMGTSNYEQYF. Here the CDR3 DNA reads TGTGCCAGCAGTTTAATGGGGACTAGCAACTACGAGCAGTACTTC.

This chain joins TRBV10-1 and TRBJ2-7, with 7 bases fitting TRBD2. CDR3 length: 14 amino acids. V gave up 2 bases and J gave up 4 bases; unmatched junction bases: 5. Germline V lookup: CDR1 WNHNN, CDR2 SYGVQD (reference sequence). CDR3 protein: CASSETGRAYEQYF. In DNA, the CDR3 is TGCGCCAGCAGTGAGACGGGGAGGGCATACGAGCAGTACTTC.

This clone was seen only a few times. V and J are TRBV7-4 and TRBJ2-7, with D perhaps TRBD1 (5 bases). This CDR3 comprises 14 residues. Trimming removed 6 bases from V and 0 bases from J, with 12 bases in between. From germline, CDR1 is SGHVT and CDR2 SQSDAQ. The CDR3 loop reads CASRPGHRSYEQYF. CDR3 DNA: TGTGCCAGCAGACCCGGACACCGCTCCTACGAGCAGTACTTC.

CDR3 amino acids: CASSSWDSHNEKLFF. In DNA, the CDR3 is TGTGCCAGCAGCTCGTGGGACAGCCATAATGAAAAACTGTTTTTT. This chain connects TRBV7-9 to TRBJ1-4; 7 nucleotides line up with TRBD1. CDR3 length equals 15 residues. With 4 bases clipped from V and 4 bases from J, the junction kept 6 bases outside the gene matches. CDR1 SEHNR and CDR2 FQNEAQ come from the germline V gene (reference sequence).

The V gene is TRBV7-9, the J gene TRBJ1-5; the match to TRBD1 covers 7 bases. Germline V gene sequence: CDR1 SEHNR, CDR2 FQNEAQ (reference sequence). CDR3 length: 16 residues. Germline trimming cut 5 bases from V and 3 bases from J; bases unmatched to any gene: 10. This CDR3 reads CASSQTTGQFNQPQHF. In DNA form, the CDR3 reads TGTGCCAGCAGCCAGACGACAGGGCAATTCAATCAGCCCCAGCATTTT. The complete variable domain, with remaining parts taken from reference TRBV7-9 and TRBJ1-5, reads DTGVSQNPRHKITKRGQNVTFRCDPISEHNRLYWYRQTLGQGPEFLTYFQNEAQLEKSRLLSDRFSAERPKGSFSTLEIQRTEQGDSAMYLCASSQTTGQFNQPQHFGDGTRLSIL.

On this clone itself: One end of the junction is discordant with germline, which a read error may explain. The CDR3 is CASSLDLNNEQFF. CDR3 in DNA: TGTGCCAGCAGTTTGGATTTAAACAATGAGCAGTTCTTC. The V call is TRBV5-4, the J call TRBJ2-1; no firm D call. This CDR3 comprises 13 residues. In germline, CDR1 is SGHNT, CDR2 YYREEE (reference sequence).

The chain recombines TRBV19 with TRBJ1-6, with 7 bases aligning to TRBD1. This CDR3 region has 14 residues. V lost 5 bases, J lost 7 bases, and 5 bases stayed unmatched. Germline CDR1 and CDR2: LNHDA and SQIVND (reference sequence). The CDR3 region is CASSSTGFNSPLHF. Here the CDR3 DNA reads TGTGCCAGTAGTTCGACAGGGTTCAATTCACCCCTCCACTTT.